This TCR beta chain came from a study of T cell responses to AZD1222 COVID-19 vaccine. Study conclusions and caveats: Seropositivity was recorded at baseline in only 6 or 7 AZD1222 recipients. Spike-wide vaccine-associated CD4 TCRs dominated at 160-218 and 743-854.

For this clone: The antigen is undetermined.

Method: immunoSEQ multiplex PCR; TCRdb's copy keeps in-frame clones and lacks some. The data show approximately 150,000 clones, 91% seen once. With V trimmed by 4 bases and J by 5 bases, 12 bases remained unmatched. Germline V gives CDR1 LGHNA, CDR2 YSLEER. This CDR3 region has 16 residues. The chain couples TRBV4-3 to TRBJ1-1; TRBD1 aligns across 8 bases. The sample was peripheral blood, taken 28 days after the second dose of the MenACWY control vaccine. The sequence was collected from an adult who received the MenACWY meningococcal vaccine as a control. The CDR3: CASSRAIGTGRTEAFF. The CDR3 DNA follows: TGCGCCAGCAGCCGAGCCATCGGGACAGGTAGAACTGAAGCTTTCTTT.